This T cell receptor (beta chain) was sequenced in a study of T cell repertoires in cytomegalovirus infection. For this clonotype: The antigen remains undetermined.

V was pared by 6 bases and J by 4 bases, with 7 bases between. The CDR3 extends over 12 amino acids. Germline assignment: CDR1 SGHTA and CDR2 FQGNSA. TCRdb re-derived calls from the reads in MiXCR, one entry per CDR3 protein. The sample contains about 360,000 distinct CDR3 sequences, about 35% of which appear only once. The rearrangement links TRBV7-2 to TRBJ1-3; D gene ambiguous. The input for sequencing was cultured PBMCs, taken from culture after CMV antigen stimulation. The TCR was taken from a human donor in good health (CMV status not recorded). Some clones in this sample may be carry-over from other donors' samples. The chain's CDR3 is CASSPDGNTIYF. CDR3 DNA: TGTGCCAGCAGTCCAGACGGAAACACCATATATTTT.